This TCR beta chain was recovered during a study of radiation and T cells in renal cell carcinoma. Study results and limitations: From baseline, blood top tumor clonotypes peaked at 2 weeks post-radiation. Without pretreatment biopsies, baseline tumor clonotype presence was undetermined.

TCRdb's table, derived via immunoSEQ multiplex PCR, lists solely in-frame clones and lacks some. The sample lists about 130,000 clones; approximately 90% were seen once. Regarding this clone: Its cognate antigen is unknown.

Time point in this sample: blood 2 weeks post-SBRT. Treatment specified: 15 Gy SBRT to primary tumor, nephrectomy 4 weeks later. Blood was sampled at baseline, 2 weeks and 4 weeks after SBRT. This CDR3 has 14 amino acids. V was clipped by 6 bases and J by 5 bases, with 16 bases between them. In germline, CDR1 is MDHEN, CDR2 SYDVKM. The sequence came from a woman aged 70-85 years with renal cell carcinoma. The chain joins TRBV28 to TRBJ2-5; D is tentatively TRBD1 or TRBD2 (5 bases each). Specimen: blood, collected from a patient whose treatment included radiotherapy and nephrectomy. The CDR3 is CASSGAGSRETQYF. The CDR3 nucleotides are TGTGCCAGCAGCGGGGCCGGGTCAAGGGAGACCCAGTACTTC.